The source of this T cell receptor (beta chain) is a study of T cell responses to AZD1222 COVID-19 vaccine. The study's findings and limits: Across the whole spike, CD4 TCRs peaked at regions 160-218 and 743-854.

The CDR3 is 14 amino acids. Germline CDR1 is SGDLS and CDR2 is YYNGEE. The V end lost 7 bases, the J end lost 0 bases, and 11 bases lay between the germline ends. Method: immunoSEQ multiplex PCR; TCRdb's copy keeps in-frame clones and lacks some. The table shows 99,000 or so clones, with 89% occurring only once. On this clone itself: Antigen specificity is unknown.

The rearrangement joins TRBV9 to TRBJ1-5, with a weak D call TRBD1 (5 bases). The source of this sequence is an adult who received the AZD1222 COVID-19 vaccine. The material sequenced was peripheral blood, taken 28 days after the second AZD1222 dose. The DNA of the CDR3 is TGTGCCAGCGGGGGGGACTATAGCAATCAGCCCCAGCATTTT. Translating it yields CASGGDYSNQPQHF.